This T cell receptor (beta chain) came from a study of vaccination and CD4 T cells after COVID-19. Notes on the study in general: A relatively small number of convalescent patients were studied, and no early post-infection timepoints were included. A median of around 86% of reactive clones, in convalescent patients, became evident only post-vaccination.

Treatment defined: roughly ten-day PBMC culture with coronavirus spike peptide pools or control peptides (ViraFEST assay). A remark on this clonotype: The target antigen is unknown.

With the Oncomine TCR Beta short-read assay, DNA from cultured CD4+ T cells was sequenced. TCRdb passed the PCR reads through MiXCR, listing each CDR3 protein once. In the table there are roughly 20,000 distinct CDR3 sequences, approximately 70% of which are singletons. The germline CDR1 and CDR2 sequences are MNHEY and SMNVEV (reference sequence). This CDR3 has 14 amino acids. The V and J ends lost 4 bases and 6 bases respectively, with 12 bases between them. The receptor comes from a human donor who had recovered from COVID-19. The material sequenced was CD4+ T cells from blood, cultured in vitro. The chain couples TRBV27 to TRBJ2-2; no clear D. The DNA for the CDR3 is TGTGCCAGCAGTTACTTCCTAAGGGCCGGGGAGCTGTTTTTT. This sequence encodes CASSYFLRAGELFF.